Listed below are T cell receptor beta chains from one sample, sequenced in a study of blood T cell dynamics during melanoma immunotherapy. This table comes from immunoSEQ multiplex PCR, and its TCRdb copy is limited to in-frame clones, with some not included. The repertoire consists of 9,000 to 13,000 clones, with 84% occurring once and the leading ten covering approximately 15%. The material was blood, obtained from a patient treated with checkpoint blockade. Source of these receptors: a human donor with melanoma. Both conserved end residues are part of each CDR3. Each record gives: J gene, V gene, clone size, D gene, CDR3 DNA, CDR3 protein. D genes are given only for firm matches. Clone size appears in some rows only: once, few, many, or a class for an expanded clone.

TRBJ1-5	TRBV2	few	TRBD1	TGTGCCAGCAGCAGAGGGGGCATAGATAGCAATCAGCCCCAGCATTTT	CASSRGGIDSNQPQHF
TRBJ1-2	TRBV21-1	NA	NA	TGTGCCAGCAGCAAGGAGCCAGACAGAAACTATGGCTACACCTTC	CASSKEPDRNYGYTF
TRBJ2-5	TRBV7-3	NA	NA	TGTGCCAGCAGTAAGGGGGTTCAGGAGACCCAGTACTTC	CASSKGVQETQYF
TRBJ1-3	TRBV19	NA	TRBD1	TGTGCCAGCGGGAGGACAGGGGGCGCCCAAGGAAACACCATATATTTT	CASGRTGGAQGNTIYF
TRBJ1-6	TRBV7-2	NA	TRBD1	TGTGCCAGCAGCTTCCAGGGGGGGGATTCACCCCTCCACTTT	CASSFQGGDSPLHF
TRBJ1-6	TRBV7-2	NA	NA	TGTGCCAGCAGCCAACTGGCGGGGAACTATAATTCACCCCTCCACTTT	CASSQLAGNYNSPLHF
TRBJ2-7	TRBV18	NA	NA	TGTGCCAGCTCACGAGAAGAACTGTATGACAGAGCCTACGAGCAGTACTTC	CASSREELYDRAYEQYF
TRBJ2-7	TRBV6-6	NA	TRBD2	TGTGCCAGCAGTCATGGGACTAGCGGGGTCGAGCAGTACTTC	CASSHGTSGVEQYF
TRBJ2-5	TRBV21-1	NA	NA	TGTGCCAGCAGCCCGAGAGGACCCTCCCCGGGGGAGACCCAGTACTTC	CASSPRGPSPGETQYF
TRBJ2-2	TRBV21-1	NA	NA	TGTGCCAGCAGGACTAGCGGGGCGAGGACCGGGGAGCTGTTTTTT	CASRTSGARTGELFF
TRBJ2-2	TRBV19	NA	TRBD1	TGTGCCAGTAGGGACAGGGGGCTGGACACCGGGGAGCTGTTTTTT	CASRDRGLDTGELFF
TRBJ2-7	TRBV5-6	NA	NA	TGTGCCAGCAGCCCTGGCACAGGAAACTCCTACGAGCAGTACTTC	CASSPGTGNSYEQYF
TRBJ1-1	TRBV27	NA	NA	TGTGCCAGCAGGTATCGAAAGAACACTGAAGCTTTCTTT	CASRYRKNTEAFF
TRBJ2-5	TRBV18	NA	TRBD1	TGTGCCAGCTCACCGGGACAGTTTGAGGAGACCCAGTACTTC	CASSPGQFEETQYF
TRBJ2-5	TRBV23-1	NA	NA	TGCGCCAGCAGTCGTGGAGGGAAGGAGACCCAGTACTTC	CASSRGGKETQYF
TRBJ2-1	TRBV4-3	NA	NA	TGCGCCAGCAGCCAAGATAAGGGCTCCTACAATGAGCAGTTCTTC	CASSQDKGSYNEQFF
TRBJ1-1	TRBV7-9	NA	NA	TGTGCCAGCAGCTCCGGGACATTGAACACTGAAGCTTTCTTT	CASSSGTLNTEAFF
TRBJ1-1	TRBV7-9	medium-sized	NA	TGTGCCAGCGCGTCCAGCATGAACACTGAAGCTTTCTTT	CASASSMNTEAFF
TRBJ2-3	TRBV7-6	NA	NA	TGTGCCAGCAGCTTAGTGTCGGGGGCGCGGGCAGATACGCAGTATTTT	CASSLVSGARADTQYF
TRBJ2-5	TRBV4-3	NA	NA	TGCGCCAGCAGTCGGACCCGGCAGGTCGGGAGCGGGCAAGAGACCCAGTACTTC	CASSRTRQVGSGQETQYF
TRBJ2-7	TRBV11-2	NA	NA	TGTGCCAGCAGCTTAGTGGGAGTCGAGCAGTACTTC	CASSLVGVEQYF
TRBJ2-7	TRBV11-2	NA	TRBD1	TGTGCCAGCAGGAGGACAGGAACCTACGAGCAGTACTTC	CASRRTGTYEQYF
TRBJ1-1	TRBV4-3	NA	NA	TGCGCCAGCAGCAAACTGAGGGGGGGGCGTAGGACTGAAGCTTTCTTT	CASSKLRGGRRTEAFF
TRBJ2-7	TRBV11-3	NA	TRBD1	TGTGCCAGCCTTGGGCAGGGGGCCCACGAGCAGTACTTC	CASLGQGAHEQYF
TRBJ2-1	TRBV7-2	NA	TRBD2	TGTGCCAGCAGCCTAGGGCTAGCGGGGGCAGGTGAGCAGTTCTTC	CASSLGLAGAGEQFF
TRBJ1-3	TRBV7-9	NA	NA	TGTGCCAGCAGCTCCACAGGGCCCCACTCTGGAAACACCATATATTTT	CASSSTGPHSGNTIYF
TRBJ1-1	TRBV5-6	NA	NA	TGTGCCAGCAGCTCACCGGTGAACACTGAAGCTTTCTTT	CASSSPVNTEAFF
TRBJ1-3	TRBV30	NA	NA	TGTGCCTGGAGCGGGGGGCCTGGAAACACCATATATTTT	CAWSGGPGNTIYF
TRBJ1-3	TRBV4-3	NA	NA	TGCGCCAGCAGCCAAGGGGGGGGCCCTGGAAACACCATATATTTT	CASSQGGGPGNTIYF
TRBJ2-3	TRBV10-3	NA	TRBD2	TGTGCCAGCAGTGAAATCGGGGGGGCCTTAGATACGCAGTATTTT	CASSEIGGALDTQYF
TRBJ2-7	TRBV6-5	NA	NA	TGTGCCAGCAGTTACTCGAAAGTCTACGAGCAGTACTTC	CASSYSKVYEQYF
TRBJ2-5	TRBV5-1	NA	NA	TGCGCCAGCAGCCGTTTCCGCGGCCAGGGCGGAGAGACCCAGTACTTC	CASSRFRGQGGETQYF
TRBJ2-2	TRBV2	NA	NA	TGTGCCAGCAGTCGGCAAGCCGGGGAGCTGTTTTTT	CASSRQAGELFF
TRBJ2-7	TRBV29-1	NA	NA	TGCAGCGTTGAGCCAGGGGGGAACTACGAGCAGTACTTC	CSVEPGGNYEQYF
TRBJ2-4	TRBV19	NA	NA	TGTGCCAGTAGTATAGTTGGTTCGGGGGGCAGGGTAGAACGGGATCTAAACATTCAGTACTTC	CASSIVGSGGRVERDLNIQYF
TRBJ1-4	TRBV5-6	NA	TRBD1	TGTGCCAGCAGCCCCTTGGGACAGGGAGGTAGTGCTAATGAAAAACTGTTTTTT	CASSPLGQGGSANEKLFF
TRBJ2-7	TRBV7-6	NA	NA	TGTGCCAGCAGCTCAAGCTCCTTAGCCGGCGGGCAGTACTTC	CASSSSSLAGGQYF
TRBJ2-1	TRBV11-2	NA	TRBD1	TGTGCCAGCAGCAAGGACAGGAACTCCTACAATGAGCAGTTCTTC	CASSKDRNSYNEQFF
TRBJ1-5	TRBV7-9	few	NA	TGTGCCAGCAGCTTAGACGGGACCAGCAATCAGCCCCAGCATTTT	CASSLDGTSNQPQHF
TRBJ2-5	TRBV5-8	NA	NA	TGTGCCAGCAGCTTGAGGACAGAGTCCCAGTACTTC	CASSLRTESQYF
TRBJ1-1	TRBV13	NA	TRBD1	TGTGCCAGCAGCTTAGGCCTAGGACAGGGGGAGAACACTGAAGCTTTCTTT	CASSLGLGQGENTEAFF
TRBJ2-3	TRBV5-1	once	TRBD2	TGCGCCAGCAGCTTGGATCTAGCGGGACGCACAGATACGCAGTATTTT	CASSLDLAGRTDTQYF
TRBJ2-5	TRBV7-2	NA	NA	TGTGCCAGCAGCTTAGCGTTAGGAGAGACCCAGTACTTC	CASSLALGETQYF
TRBJ2-7	TRBV6-5	NA	NA	TGTGCCAGCAGTTACTCGGTGCCCACCGAGATTTACGAGCAGTACTTC	CASSYSVPTEIYEQYF
TRBJ1-1	TRBV29-1	NA	NA	TGCAGCGCAAGCGGGACTCCCCTCGGGGACACTGAAGCTTTCTTT	CSASGTPLGDTEAFF
TRBJ2-7	TRBV6-6	once	NA	TGTGCCAGCAGGGAGGTGTCCTACGAGCAGTACTTC	CASREVSYEQYF